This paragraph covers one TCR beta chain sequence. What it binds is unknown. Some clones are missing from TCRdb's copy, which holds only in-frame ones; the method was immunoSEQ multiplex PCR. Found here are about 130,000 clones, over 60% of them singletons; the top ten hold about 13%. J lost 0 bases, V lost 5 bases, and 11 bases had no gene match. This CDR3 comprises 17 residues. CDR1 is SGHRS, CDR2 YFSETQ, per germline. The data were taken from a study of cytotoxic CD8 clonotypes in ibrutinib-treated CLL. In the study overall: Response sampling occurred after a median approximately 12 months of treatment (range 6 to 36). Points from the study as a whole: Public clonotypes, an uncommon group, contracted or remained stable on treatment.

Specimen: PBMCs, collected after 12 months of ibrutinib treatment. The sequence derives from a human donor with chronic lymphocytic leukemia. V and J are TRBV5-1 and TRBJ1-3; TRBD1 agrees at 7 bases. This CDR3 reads CASRYGGTADSGNTIYF. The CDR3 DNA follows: TGCGCCAGCAGGTACGGGGGGACAGCAGACTCTGGAAACACCATATATTTT.